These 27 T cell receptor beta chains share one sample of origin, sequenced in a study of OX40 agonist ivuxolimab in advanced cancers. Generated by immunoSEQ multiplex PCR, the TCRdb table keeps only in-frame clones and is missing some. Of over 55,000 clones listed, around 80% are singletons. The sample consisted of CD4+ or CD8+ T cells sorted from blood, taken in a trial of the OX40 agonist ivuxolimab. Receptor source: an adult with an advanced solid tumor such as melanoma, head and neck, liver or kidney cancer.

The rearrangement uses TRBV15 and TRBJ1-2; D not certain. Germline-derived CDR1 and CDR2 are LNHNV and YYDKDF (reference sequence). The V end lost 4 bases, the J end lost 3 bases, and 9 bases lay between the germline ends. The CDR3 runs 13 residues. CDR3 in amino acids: CATSKDVYYGYTF. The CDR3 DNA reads TGTGCCACCAGCAAGGACGTTTACTATGGCTACACCTTC.

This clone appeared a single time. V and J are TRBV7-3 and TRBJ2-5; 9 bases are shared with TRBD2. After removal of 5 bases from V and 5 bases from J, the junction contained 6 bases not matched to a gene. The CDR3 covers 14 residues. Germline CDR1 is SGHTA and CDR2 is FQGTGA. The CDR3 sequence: CASSLAGGLETQYF. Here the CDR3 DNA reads TGTGCCAGCAGCCTGGCGGGGGGGCTGGAGACCCAGTACTTC.

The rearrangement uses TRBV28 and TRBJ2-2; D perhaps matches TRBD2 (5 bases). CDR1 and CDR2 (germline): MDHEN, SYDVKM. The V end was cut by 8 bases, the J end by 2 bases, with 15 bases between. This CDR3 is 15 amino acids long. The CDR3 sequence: CASLFFAGNTGELFF. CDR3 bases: TGTGCCAGCCTCTTTTTTGCGGGCAACACCGGGGAGCTGTTTTTT.

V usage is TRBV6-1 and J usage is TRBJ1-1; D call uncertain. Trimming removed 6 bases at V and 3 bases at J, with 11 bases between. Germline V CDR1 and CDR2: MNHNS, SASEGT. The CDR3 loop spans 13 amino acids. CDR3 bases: TGTGCCAGCAGACGGACGGCTGACACTGAAGCTTTCTTT. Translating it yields CASRRTADTEAFF.

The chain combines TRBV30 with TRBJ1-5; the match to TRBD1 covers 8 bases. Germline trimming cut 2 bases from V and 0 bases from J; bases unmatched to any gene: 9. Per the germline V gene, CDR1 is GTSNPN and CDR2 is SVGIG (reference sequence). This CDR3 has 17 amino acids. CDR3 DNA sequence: TGTGCCTGGAGTTCGGGACAGGCCCTATATAGCAATCAGCCCCAGCATTTT. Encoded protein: CAWSSGQALYSNQPQHF.

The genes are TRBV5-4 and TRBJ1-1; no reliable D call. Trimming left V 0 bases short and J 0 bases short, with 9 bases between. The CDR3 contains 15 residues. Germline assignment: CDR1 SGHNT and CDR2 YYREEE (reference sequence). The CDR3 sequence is CASSLERAMNTEAFF. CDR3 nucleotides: TGTGCCAGCAGCTTGGAAAGGGCCATGAACACTGAAGCTTTCTTT.

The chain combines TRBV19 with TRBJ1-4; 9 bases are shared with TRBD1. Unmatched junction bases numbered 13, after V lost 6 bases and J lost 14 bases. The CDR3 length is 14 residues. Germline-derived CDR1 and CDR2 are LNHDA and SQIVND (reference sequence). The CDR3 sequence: CASSPQVFGTGLFF. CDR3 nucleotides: TGTGCCAGTAGCCCTCAAGTATTCGGGACAGGGCTGTTTTTT.

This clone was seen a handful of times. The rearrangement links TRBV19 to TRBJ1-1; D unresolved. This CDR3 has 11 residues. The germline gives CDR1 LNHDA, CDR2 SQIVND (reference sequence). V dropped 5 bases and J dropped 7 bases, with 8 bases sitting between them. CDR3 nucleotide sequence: TGTGCCAGTAGTGCCTTATTTGAAGCTTTCTTT. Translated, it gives CASSALFEAFF.

CDR3 sequence: CASSEPRQTQETQYF. The CDR3 nucleotides are TGTGCCAGCAGTGAACCGCGACAGACTCAAGAGACCCAGTACTTC. The chain is built from TRBV25-1 and TRBJ2-5; D possibly corresponds to TRBD1 (5 bases). The germline gives CDR1 MGHDK, CDR2 SYGVNS. V dropped 2 bases and J dropped 2 bases, with 12 bases sitting between them. The CDR3 has 15 residues. Based on the CDR3 plus reference TRBV25-1 and TRBJ2-5, the full variable domain is EADIYQTPRYLVIGTGKKITLECSQTMGHDKMYWYQQDPGMELHLIHYSYGVNSTEKGDLSSESTVSRIRTEHFPLTLESARPSHTSQYLCASSEPRQTQETQYFGPGTRLLVL.

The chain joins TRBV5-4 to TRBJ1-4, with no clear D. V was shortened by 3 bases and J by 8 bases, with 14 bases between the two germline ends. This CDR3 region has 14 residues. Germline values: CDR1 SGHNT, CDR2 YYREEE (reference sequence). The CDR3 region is CASSSPGTEEKLFF. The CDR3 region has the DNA TGTGCCAGCAGCTCCCCCGGAACGGAGGAAAAACTGTTTTTT.

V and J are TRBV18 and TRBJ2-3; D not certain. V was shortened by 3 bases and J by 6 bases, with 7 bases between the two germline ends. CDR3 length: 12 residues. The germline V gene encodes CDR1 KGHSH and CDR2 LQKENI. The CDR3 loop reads CASSPLADTQYF. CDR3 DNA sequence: TGTGCCAGCTCACCGTTGGCGGATACGCAGTATTTT. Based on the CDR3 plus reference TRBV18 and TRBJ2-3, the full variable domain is NAGVMQNPRHLVRRRGQEARLRCSPMKGHSHVYWYRQLPEEGLKFMVYLQKENIIDESGMPKERFSAEFPKEGPSILRIQQVVRGDSAAYFCASSPLADTQYFGPGTRLTVL.

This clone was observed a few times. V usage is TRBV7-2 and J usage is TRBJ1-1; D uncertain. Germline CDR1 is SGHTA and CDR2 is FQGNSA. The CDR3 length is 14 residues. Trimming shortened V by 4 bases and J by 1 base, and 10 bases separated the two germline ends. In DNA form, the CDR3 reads TGTGCCAGCAGCTCCCGACGGGGGAACACTGAAGCTTTCTTT. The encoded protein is CASSSRRGNTEAFF.

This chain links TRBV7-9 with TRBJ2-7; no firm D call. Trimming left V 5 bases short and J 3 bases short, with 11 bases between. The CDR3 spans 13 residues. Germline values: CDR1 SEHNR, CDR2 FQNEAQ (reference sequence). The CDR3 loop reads CASSPKGGYEQYF. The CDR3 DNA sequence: TGTGCCAGCAGCCCGAAAGGCGGCTACGAGCAGTACTTC.

The CDR3 reads CSAEGVGEAFF. CDR3 bases: TGCAGTGCGGAGGGGGTGGGTGAAGCTTTCTTT. This chain connects TRBV20-1 to TRBJ1-1; TRBD1 is a possible D gene (6 bases). The CDR3 sequence is 11 residues long. The germline V gene has CDR1 DFQATT and CDR2 SNEGSKA (reference sequence). The V end lost 6 bases, the J end lost 7 bases, and 12 bases lay between the germline ends.

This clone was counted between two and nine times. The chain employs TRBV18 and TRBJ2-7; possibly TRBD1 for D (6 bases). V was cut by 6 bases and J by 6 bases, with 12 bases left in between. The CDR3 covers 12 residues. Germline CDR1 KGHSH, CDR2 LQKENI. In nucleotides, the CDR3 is TGTGCCAGCTCCCAACAGGGTCGCGAGCAGTACTTC. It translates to CASSQQGREQYF.

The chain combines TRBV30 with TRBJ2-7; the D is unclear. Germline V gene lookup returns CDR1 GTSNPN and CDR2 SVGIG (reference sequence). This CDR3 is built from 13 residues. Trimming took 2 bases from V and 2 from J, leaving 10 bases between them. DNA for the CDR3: TGTGCCTGGAGTTTGAACGGAGCCTACGAGCAGTACTTC. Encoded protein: CAWSLNGAYEQYF.

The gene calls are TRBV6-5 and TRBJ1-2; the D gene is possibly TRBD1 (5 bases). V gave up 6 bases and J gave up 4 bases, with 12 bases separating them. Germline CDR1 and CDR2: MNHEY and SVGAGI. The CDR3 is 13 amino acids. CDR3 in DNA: TGTGCCAGCAGGCGCCGGGACGGCTATGGCTACACCTTC. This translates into CASRRRDGYGYTF.

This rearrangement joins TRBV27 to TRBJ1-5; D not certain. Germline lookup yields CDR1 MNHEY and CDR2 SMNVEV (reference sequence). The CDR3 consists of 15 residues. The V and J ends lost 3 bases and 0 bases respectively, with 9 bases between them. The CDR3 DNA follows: TGTGCCAGCAGTTTTGAGGGCCATAGCAATCAGCCCCAGCATTTT. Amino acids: CASSFEGHSNQPQHF.

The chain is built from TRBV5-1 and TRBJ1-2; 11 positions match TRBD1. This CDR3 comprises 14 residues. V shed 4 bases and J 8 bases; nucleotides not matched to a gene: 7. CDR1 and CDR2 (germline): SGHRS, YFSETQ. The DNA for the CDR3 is TGCGCCAGCAGCGGAGGACAGGGGGCGTTAGGCTACACCTTC. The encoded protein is CASSGGQGALGYTF.

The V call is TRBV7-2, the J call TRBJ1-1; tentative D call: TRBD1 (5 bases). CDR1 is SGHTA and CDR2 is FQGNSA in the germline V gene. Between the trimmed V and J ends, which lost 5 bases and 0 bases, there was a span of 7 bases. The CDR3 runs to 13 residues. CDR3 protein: CASSARVNTEAFF. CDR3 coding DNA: TGTGCCAGCAGCGCCAGGGTGAACACTGAAGCTTTCTTT.

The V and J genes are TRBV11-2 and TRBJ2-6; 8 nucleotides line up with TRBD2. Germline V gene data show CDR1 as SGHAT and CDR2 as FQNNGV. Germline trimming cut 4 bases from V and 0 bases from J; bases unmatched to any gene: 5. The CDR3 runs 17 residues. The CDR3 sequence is CASSSGGSGSGANVLTF. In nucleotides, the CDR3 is TGTGCCAGCAGCTCGGGGGGGAGCGGCTCTGGGGCCAACGTCCTGACTTTC.

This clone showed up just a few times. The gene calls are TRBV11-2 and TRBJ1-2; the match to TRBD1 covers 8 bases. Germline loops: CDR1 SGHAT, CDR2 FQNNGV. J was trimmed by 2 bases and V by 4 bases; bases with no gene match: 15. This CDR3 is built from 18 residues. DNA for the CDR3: TGTGCCAGCAGCTCGATCCGGGACAGGACCTTACTGAACTATGGCTACACCTTC. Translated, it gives CASSSIRDRTLLNYGYTF.

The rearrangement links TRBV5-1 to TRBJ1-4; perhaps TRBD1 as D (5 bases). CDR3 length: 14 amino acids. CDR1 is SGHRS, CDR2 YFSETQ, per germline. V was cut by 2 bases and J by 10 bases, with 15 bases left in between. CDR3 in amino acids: CASSFGVRERKLFF. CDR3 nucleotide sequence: TGCGCCAGCAGCTTTGGAGTCAGGGAAAGAAAACTGTTTTTT.

In DNA, the CDR3 is TGTGCCAGCAGTTGGGGCTACGAGCAGTACTTC. As protein: CASSWGYEQYF. The chain couples TRBV6-1 to TRBJ2-7, with D unclear. Trimming stripped 5 bases from V and 3 bases from J, with 5 bases between. Germline CDR1 reads MNHNS; CDR2 reads SASEGT. The CDR3 length is 11 residues.

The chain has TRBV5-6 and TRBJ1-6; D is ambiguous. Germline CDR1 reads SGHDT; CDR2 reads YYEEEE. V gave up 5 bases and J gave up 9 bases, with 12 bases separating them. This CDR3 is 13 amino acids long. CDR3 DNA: TGTGCCAGCAGGGATCAAGTCGGTTCACCCCTCCACTTT. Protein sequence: CASRDQVGSPLHF.

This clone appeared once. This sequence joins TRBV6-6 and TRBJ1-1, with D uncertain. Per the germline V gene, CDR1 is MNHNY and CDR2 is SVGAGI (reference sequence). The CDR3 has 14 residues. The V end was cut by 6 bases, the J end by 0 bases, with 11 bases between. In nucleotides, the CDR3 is TGTGCCAGCAGGGAGGGCAGCATGAACACTGAAGCTTTCTTT. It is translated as CASREGSMNTEAFF.

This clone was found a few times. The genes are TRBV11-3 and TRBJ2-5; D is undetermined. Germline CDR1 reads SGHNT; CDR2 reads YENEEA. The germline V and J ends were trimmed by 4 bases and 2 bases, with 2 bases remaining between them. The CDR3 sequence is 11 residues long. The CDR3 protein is CASSYQETQYF. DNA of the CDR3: TGTGCCAGCAGCTATCAAGAGACCCAGTACTTC.